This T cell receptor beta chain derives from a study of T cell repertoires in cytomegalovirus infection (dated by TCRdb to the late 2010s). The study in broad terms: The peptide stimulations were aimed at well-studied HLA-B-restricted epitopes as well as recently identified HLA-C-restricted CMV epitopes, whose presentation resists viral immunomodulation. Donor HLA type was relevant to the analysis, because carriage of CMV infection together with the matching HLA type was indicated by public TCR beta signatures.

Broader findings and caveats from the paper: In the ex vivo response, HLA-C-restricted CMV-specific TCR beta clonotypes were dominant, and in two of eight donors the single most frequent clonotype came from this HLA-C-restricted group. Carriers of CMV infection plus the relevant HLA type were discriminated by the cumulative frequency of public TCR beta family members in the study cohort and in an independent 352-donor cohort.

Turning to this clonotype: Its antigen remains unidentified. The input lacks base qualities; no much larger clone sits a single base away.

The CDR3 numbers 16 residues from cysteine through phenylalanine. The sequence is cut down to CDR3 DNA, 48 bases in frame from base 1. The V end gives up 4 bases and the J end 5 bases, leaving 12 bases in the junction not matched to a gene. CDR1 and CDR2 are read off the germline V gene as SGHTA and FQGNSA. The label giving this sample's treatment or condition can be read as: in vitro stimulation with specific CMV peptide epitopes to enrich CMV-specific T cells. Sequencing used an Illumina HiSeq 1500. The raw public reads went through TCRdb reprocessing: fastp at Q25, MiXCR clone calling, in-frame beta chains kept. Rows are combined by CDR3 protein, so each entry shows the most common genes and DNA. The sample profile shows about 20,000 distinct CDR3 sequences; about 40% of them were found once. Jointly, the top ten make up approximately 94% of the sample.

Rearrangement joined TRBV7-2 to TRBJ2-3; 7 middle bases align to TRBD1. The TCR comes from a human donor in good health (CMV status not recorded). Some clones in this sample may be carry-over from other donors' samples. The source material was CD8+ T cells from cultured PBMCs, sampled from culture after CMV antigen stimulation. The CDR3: CASSSLRDRVGDTQYF. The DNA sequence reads TGTGCCAGCAGCTCCCTCCGTGACAGGGTAGGAGATACGCAGTATTTT.